A selection of T cell receptor beta chains follows, all from one sample in a study of blood T cell repertoires in COVID-19. The assay was immunoSEQ multiplex PCR, and TCRdb's table has in-frame clones only and misses some. The table records hundreds of thousands of clones, approximately 80% of them present only once. Sequences were obtained from peripheral blood. These TCRs come from a woman of 80 years or more with acute or convalescent COVID-19. Both conserved end residues are part of each CDR3. D genes are given only for firm matches. Where a row states a size, it is once, few, many or the class of an expanded clone; other rows omit it.

v_call	j_call	d_call	clone_size	cdr3_nt	cdr3_aa
TRBV5-4	TRBJ2-1	TRBD2	NA	TGTGCCAGCAGCTTGAGCCGAGGGACTAGCGTTACTGAGCAGTTCTTC	CASSLSRGTSVTEQFF
TRBV3-1/TRBV3-2	TRBJ1-3	NA	NA	TGTGCCAGCAGCCAAAGCTCCGGGGCTGGAAACACCATATATTTT	CASSQSSGAGNTIYF
TRBV7-6	TRBJ2-2	TRBD2	NA	TGTGCCAGCAGCTTAGGTACTAGCGGTCACGGGGAGCTGTTTTTT	CASSLGTSGHGELFF
TRBV19	TRBJ1-1	TRBD1	NA	TGTGCCAGCAATCCAAGGACAGGGGTATTCGCTTTCTTT	CASNPRTGVFAFF
TRBV18	TRBJ1-1	NA	NA	TGTGCCAGCTCACCCCCAGGAATGAACACTGAAGCTTTCTTT	CASSPPGMNTEAFF
TRBV6-1	TRBJ1-1	NA	NA	TGTGCCAGCAGACCGACAGAGATGAACACTGAAGCTTTCTTT	CASRPTEMNTEAFF
TRBV7-2	TRBJ1-2	NA	few	TGTGCCAGCAGCCCCACAGGGACCTTAGACTATGGCTACACCTTC	CASSPTGTLDYGYTF
TRBV7-9	TRBJ2-1	NA	NA	TGTGCCAGCAGCCGGGATGGGGTTTACCCCAATGAGCAGTTCTTC	CASSRDGVYPNEQFF
TRBV5-1	TRBJ2-7	TRBD1	NA	TGCGCCAGCAGGAGACAGGGATCGGGGGAGCAGTACTTC	CASRRQGSGEQYF
TRBV2	TRBJ1-1	NA	NA	TGTGCCAGCAGTGCACAGGGTTGGGCTGAAGCTTTCTTT	CASSAQGWAEAFF
TRBV30	TRBJ1-3	NA	NA	TGTGCCTGGAGTTCTGGCAGATCCTCTGGAAACACCATATATTTT	CAWSSGRSSGNTIYF
TRBV9	TRBJ1-2	TRBD1	NA	TGTGCCAGCAGCGTAGGACAGGGGGCCCCCTGGGTCTATGGCTACACCTTC	CASSVGQGAPWVYGYTF
TRBV12-3/TRBV12-4	TRBJ1-1	TRBD1	NA	TGTGCCAGCAGCTTAGGGGGCCGCACTGAAGCTTTCTTT	CASSLGGRTEAFF
TRBV9	TRBJ2-3	TRBD1	few	TGTGCCAGCAGCGAATCCTCCACGGACAGGGTTCATACGCAGTATTTT	CASSESSTDRVHTQYF
TRBV3-1/TRBV3-2	TRBJ2-2	NA	NA	TGTGCCAGCAGGGATAGCGGATACACCGGGGAGCTGTTTTTT	CASRDSGYTGELFF
TRBV5-8	TRBJ2-3	NA	NA	TGTGCCAGCAGCTGGGGCCCTAGGGATACGCAGTATTTT	CASSWGPRDTQYF
TRBV5-6	TRBJ1-2	NA	NA	TGTGCCAGCAGCCTCAGGACAGTGTCCTCGACTGGCTACACCTTC	CASSLRTVSSTGYTF
TRBV5-1	TRBJ2-3	NA	NA	TGCGCCAGCAGCTTGGGACAAGAAGATACGCAGTATTTT	CASSLGQEDTQYF
TRBV4-1	TRBJ2-1	TRBD1	NA	TGCGCCAGCAGCCCGCTCGACAGGGTGTCCTACAATGAGCAGTTCTTC	CASSPLDRVSYNEQFF
TRBV19	TRBJ1-5	NA	NA	TGTGCCAGTAGTATTCTATCCGACTATAGCAATCAGCCCCAGCATTTT	CASSILSDYSNQPQHF
TRBV2	TRBJ2-7	NA	NA	TGTGCCAGCAGTGAAACTATAATAGGGGGATCGAGATACGAGCAGTACTTC	CASSETIIGGSRYEQYF
TRBV2	TRBJ1-5	TRBD1	once	TGTGCCAGCGCCCCAGGGGGTAATCAGCCCCAGCATTTT	CASAPGGNQPQHF
TRBV30	TRBJ1-5	TRBD1	NA	TGTGCCTGGAGTGACTTTACAGGGGCGCAGCCCCAGCATTTT	CAWSDFTGAQPQHF
TRBV6-5	TRBJ2-7	NA	medium-sized	TGTGCCAGCAGACGACGAGAGGGTTACGAGCAGTACTTC	CASRRREGYEQYF
TRBV5-8	TRBJ2-2	NA	once	TGTGCCAGCAGCTTGGTTTTAGTGAACACCGGGGAGCTGTTTTTT	CASSLVLVNTGELFF